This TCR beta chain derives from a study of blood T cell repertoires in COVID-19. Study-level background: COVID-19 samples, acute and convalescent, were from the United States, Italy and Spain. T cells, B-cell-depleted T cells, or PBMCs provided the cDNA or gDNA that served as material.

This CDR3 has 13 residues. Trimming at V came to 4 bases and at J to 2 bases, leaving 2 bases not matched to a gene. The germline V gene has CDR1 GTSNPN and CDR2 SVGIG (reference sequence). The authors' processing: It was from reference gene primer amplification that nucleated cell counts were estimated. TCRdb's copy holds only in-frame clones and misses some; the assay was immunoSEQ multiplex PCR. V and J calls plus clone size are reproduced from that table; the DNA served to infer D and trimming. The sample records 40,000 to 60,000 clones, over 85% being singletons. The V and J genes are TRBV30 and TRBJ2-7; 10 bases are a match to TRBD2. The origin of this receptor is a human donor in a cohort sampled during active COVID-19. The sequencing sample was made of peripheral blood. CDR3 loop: CAWTSGGPYEQYF. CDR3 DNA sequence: TGTGCCTGGACTAGCGGGGGACCCTACGAGCAGTACTTC.